The entry below gives a single T cell receptor (beta chain) sequence along with its context. Germline values: CDR1 LNHNV, CDR2 YYDKDF (reference sequence). The CDR3 runs to 15 residues. V lost 5 bases and J lost 3, with 16 bases in between. The data belong to a study of blood T cell repertoires in COVID-19. About the study: Donors in the United States, Italy and Spain gave samples during acute or convalescent COVID-19.

In the authors' workflow: Amplification from reference gene primers served as the basis for estimated nucleated cell counts. Repertoires were generated with immunoSEQ multiplex PCR, while TCRdb's copy carries only in-frame clones and drops some. The D gene and trimming were derived from the DNA, and the V and J assignments and clone size from that table. This repertoire shows about 300,000 clones, under 90% found once; its top ten account for 2.5% to 3.5%. The specimen was PBMCs or T cells enriched from blood (not recorded which). The V and J genes are TRBV15 and TRBJ1-2, with D maybe TRBD1 (6 bases). This clonotype was obtained from a woman aged 45-59 years who had been exposed to COVID-19. This CDR3 reads CATSVRTGRYYGYTF. As DNA, the CDR3 is TGTGCCACCAGCGTAAGAACAGGGCGCTACTATGGCTACACCTTC.